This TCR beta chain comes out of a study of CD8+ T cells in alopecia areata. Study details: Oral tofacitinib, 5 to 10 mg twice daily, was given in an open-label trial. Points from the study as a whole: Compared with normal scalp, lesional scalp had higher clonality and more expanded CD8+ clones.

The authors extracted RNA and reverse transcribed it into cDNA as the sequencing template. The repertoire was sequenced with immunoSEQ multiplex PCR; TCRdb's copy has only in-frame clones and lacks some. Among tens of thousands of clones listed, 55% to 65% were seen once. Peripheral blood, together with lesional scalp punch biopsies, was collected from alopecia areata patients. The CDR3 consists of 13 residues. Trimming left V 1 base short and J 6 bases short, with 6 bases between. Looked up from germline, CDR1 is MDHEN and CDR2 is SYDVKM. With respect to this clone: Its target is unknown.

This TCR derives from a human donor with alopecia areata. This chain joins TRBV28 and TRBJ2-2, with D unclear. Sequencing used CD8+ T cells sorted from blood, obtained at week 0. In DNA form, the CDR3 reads TGTGCCAGCAGTTTATACGGTCCCGGGGAGCTGTTTTTT. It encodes CASSLYGPGELFF.